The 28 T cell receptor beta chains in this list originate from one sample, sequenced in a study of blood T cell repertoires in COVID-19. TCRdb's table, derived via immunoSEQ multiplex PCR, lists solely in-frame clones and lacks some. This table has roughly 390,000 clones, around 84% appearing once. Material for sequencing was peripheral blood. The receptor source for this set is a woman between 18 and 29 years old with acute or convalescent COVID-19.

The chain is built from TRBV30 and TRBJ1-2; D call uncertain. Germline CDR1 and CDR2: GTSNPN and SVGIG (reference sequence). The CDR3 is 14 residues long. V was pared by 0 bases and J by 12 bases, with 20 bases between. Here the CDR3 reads CAWSVQSGNPSNTF. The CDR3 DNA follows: TGTGCCTGGAGTGTACAATCGGGGAATCCCTCTAACACCTTC.

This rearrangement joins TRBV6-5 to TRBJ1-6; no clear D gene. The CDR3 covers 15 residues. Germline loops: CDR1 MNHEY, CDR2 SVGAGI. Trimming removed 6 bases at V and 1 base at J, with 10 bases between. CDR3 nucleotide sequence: TGTGCCAGCAGCCCATCGGTATCCTATAATTCACCCCTCCACTTT. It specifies CASSPSVSYNSPLHF.

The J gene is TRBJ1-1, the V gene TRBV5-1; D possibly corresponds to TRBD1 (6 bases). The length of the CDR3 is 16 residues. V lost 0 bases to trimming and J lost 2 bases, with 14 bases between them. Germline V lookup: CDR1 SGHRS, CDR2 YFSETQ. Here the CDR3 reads CASSLGGGAANTEAFF. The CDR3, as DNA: TGCGCCAGCAGCTTGGGTGGGGGGGCAGCAAACACTGAAGCTTTCTTT.

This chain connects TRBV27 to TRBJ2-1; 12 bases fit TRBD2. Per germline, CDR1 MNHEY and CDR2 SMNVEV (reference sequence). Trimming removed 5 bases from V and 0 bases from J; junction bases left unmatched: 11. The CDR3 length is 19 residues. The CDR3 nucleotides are TGTGCCAGCAGTCCCCCGGGACTAGCGGGTGGATTCTCCTACAATGAGCAGTTCTTC. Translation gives CASSPPGLAGGFSYNEQFF.

The CDR3 nucleotides read TGTGCCAGCAGTTTAGGGGGGCCCGCTGAAGCTTTCTTT. It translates to CASSLGGPAEAFF. The chain is built from TRBV12-3 or TRBV12-4 and TRBJ1-1; D is perhaps TRBD1 (6 bases). The CDR3 covers 13 residues. Between the trimmed V and J ends, which lost 1 base and 6 bases, there was a span of 9 bases.

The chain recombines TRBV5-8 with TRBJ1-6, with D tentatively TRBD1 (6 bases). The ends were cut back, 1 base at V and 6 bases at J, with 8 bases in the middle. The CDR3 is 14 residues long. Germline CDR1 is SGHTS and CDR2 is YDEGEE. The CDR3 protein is CASSLTGINSPLHF. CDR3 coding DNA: TGTGCCAGCAGCTTGACAGGGATTAATTCACCCCTCCACTTT.

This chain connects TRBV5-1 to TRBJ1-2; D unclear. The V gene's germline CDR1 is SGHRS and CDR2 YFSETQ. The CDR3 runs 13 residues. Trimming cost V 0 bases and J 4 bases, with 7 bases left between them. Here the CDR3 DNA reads TGCGCCAGCAGCTTGGACAGCGGCTATGGCTACACCTTC. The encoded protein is CASSLDSGYGYTF. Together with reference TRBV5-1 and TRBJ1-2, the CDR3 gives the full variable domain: KAGVTQTPRYLIKTRGQQVTLSCSPISGHRSVSWYQQTPGQGLQFLFEYFSETQRNKGNFPGRFSGRQFSNSRSEMNVSTLELGDSALYLCASSLDSGYGYTFGSGTRLTVV.

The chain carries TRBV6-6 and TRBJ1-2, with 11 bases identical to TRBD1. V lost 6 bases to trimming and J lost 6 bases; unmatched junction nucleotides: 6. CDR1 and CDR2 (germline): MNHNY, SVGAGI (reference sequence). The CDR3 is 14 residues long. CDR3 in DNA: TGTGCCAGCAGCACTGGACAGGGGGCGCATGGCTACACCTTC. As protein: CASSTGQGAHGYTF.

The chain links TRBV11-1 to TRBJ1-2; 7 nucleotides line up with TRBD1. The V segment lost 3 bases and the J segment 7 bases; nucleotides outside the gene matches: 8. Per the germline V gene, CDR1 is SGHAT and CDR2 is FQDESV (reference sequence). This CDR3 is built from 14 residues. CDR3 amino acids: CASSFAEGALGYTF. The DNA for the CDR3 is TGTGCCAGCAGCTTTGCGGAGGGGGCTCTTGGCTACACCTTC.

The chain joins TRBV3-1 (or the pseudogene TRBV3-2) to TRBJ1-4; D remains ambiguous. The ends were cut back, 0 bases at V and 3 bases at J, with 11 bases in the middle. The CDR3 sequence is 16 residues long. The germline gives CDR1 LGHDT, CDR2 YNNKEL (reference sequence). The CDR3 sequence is CASSQDLAVSNEKLFF. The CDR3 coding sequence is TGTGCCAGCAGCCAAGATTTGGCAGTCTCTAATGAAAAACTGTTTTTT.

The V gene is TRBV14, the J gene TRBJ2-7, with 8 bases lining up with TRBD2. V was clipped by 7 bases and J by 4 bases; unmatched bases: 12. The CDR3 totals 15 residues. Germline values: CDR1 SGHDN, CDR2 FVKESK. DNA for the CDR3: TGTGCCAGCACCCCGGGGGGGTACGGATTTTACGAGCAGTACTTC. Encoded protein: CASTPGGYGFYEQYF. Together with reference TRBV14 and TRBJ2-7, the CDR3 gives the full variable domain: EAGVTQFPSHSVIEKGQTVTLRCDPISGHDNLYWYRRVMGKEIKFLLHFVKESKQDESGMPNNRFLAERTGGTYSTLKVQPAELEDSGVYFCASTPGGYGFYEQYFGPGTRLTVT.

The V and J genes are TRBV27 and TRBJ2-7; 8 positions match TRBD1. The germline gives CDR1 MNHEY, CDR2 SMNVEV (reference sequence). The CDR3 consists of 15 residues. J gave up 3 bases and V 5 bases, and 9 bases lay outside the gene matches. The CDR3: CASSQDRGPFYEQYF. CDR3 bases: TGTGCCAGCAGTCAAGACAGGGGCCCATTCTACGAGCAGTACTTC.

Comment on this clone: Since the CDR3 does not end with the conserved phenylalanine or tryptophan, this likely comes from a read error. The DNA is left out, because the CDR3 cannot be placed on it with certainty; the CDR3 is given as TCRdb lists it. The CDR3: CASSFAGPDPVI. This rearrangement joins TRBV5-1 to TRBJ2-7; no check of the table's D call, TRBD2, against the DNA was made. The CDR3 extends over 12 residues, inclusive of both ends. CDR1 is SGHRS and CDR2 is YFSETQ in the germline V gene.

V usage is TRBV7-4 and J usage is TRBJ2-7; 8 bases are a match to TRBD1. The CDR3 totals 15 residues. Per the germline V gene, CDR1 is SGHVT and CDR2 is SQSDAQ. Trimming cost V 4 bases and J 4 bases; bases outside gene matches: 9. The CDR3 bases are TGTGCCAGCAGCTCGGCTGTGGGACAGGCATACGAGCAGTACTTC. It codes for CASSSAVGQAYEQYF.

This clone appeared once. The CDR3 region has the DNA TGTGCCAGCAGCTTAGAGGGGGCGGGACTTGAGGGCCATGAGCAGTTCTTC. Translated, it gives CASSLEGAGLEGHEQFF. The chain combines TRBV13 with TRBJ2-1; D is possibly TRBD1 (7 bases). Germline assignment: CDR1 PRHDT and CDR2 FYEKMQ (reference sequence). This CDR3 is built from 17 residues. Trimming took off 1 base at V and 8 bases at J, with 21 bases between the two ends.

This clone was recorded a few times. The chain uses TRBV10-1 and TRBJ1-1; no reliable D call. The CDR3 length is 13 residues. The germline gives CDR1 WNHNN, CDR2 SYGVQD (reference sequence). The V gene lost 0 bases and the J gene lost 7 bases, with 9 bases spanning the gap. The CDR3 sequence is CASSESGEGEAFF. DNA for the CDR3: TGCGCCAGCAGTGAGTCGGGCGAGGGTGAAGCTTTCTTT.

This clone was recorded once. CDR3 protein: CASSFSVQELRYGYTF. Here the CDR3 DNA reads TGTGCCAGCAGTTTCTCTGTACAGGAGTTAAGATACGGCTACACCTTC. The chain recombines TRBV28 with TRBJ1-2; TRBD1 might be the D (5 bases). V dropped 3 bases and J dropped 8 bases, with 22 bases sitting between them. Germline CDR1 MDHEN, CDR2 SYDVKM. The CDR3 runs to 16 residues.

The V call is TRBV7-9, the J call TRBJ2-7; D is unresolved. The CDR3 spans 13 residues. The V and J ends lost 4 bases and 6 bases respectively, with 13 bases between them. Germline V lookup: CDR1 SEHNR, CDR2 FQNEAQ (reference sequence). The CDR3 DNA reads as TGTGCCAGCAGCTCCGTTTCGGTAAGCGAGCAGTACTTC. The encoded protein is CASSSVSVSEQYF.

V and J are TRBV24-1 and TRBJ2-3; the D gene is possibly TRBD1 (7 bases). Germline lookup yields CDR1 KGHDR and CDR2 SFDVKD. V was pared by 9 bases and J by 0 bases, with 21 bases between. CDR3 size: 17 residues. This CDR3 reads CATAGTIGGASTDTQYF. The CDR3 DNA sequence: TGTGCCACCGCGGGGACAATAGGGGGCGCCAGCACAGATACGCAGTATTTT.

Here the CDR3 DNA reads TGTGCCAGCAGCGTAGCGGGTAGCGCCTACCAAGAGACCCAGTACTTC. Residues: CASSVAGSAYQETQYF. The V gene is TRBV9, the J gene TRBJ2-5, with D tentatively TRBD2 (5 bases). The germline V and J ends were trimmed by 0 bases and 0 bases, with 12 bases remaining between them. This CDR3 is 16 amino acids long. Germline CDR1 and CDR2: SGDLS and YYNGEE.

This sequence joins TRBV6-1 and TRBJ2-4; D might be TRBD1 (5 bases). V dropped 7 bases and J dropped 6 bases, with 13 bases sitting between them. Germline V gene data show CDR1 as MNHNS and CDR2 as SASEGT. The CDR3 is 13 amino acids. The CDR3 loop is CASILQDGNIQYF. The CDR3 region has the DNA TGTGCCAGCATATTACAGGACGGAAACATTCAGTACTTC.

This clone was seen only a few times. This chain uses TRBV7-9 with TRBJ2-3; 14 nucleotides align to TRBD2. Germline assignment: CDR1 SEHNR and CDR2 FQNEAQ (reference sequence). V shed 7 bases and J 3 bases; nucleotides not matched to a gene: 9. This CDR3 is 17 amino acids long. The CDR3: CASTGGLAGAGTDTQYF. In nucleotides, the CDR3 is TGTGCCAGCACCGGGGGACTAGCGGGAGCAGGGACAGATACGCAGTATTTT.

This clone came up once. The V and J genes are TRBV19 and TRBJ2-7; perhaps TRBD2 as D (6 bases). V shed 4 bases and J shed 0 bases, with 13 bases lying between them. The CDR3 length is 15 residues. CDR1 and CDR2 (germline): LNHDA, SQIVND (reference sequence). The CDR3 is CASSSMAGSSYEQYF. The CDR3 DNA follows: TGTGCCAGTAGTAGTATGGCGGGGAGCTCCTACGAGCAGTACTTC.

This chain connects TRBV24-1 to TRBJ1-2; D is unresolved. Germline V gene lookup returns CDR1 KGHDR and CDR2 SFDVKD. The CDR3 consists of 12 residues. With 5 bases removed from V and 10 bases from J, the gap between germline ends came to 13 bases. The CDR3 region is CATSGDSDSYTF. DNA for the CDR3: TGTGCCACCAGTGGTGACTCGGACTCCTACACCTTC.

The CDR3 spells CASRLIGTGSTGELFF. For the CDR3, the DNA is TGTGCCAGCAGGTTGATAGGGACAGGGAGTACCGGGGAGCTGTTTTTT. The chain has TRBV27 and TRBJ2-2; 9 bases map to TRBD1. The ends lost 6 bases at V and 5 bases at J; junction bases unmatched: 10. The CDR3 length is 16 residues. Germline V gene sequence: CDR1 MNHEY, CDR2 SMNVEV (reference sequence).

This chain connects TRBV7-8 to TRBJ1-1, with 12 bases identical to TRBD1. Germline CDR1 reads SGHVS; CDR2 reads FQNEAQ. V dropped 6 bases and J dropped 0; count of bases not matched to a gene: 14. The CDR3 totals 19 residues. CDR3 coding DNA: TGTGCCAGCAGAGGAGAGGCCGGGACAGGGGGCCCCATGAACACTGAAGCTTTCTTT. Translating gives CASRGEAGTGGPMNTEAFF.

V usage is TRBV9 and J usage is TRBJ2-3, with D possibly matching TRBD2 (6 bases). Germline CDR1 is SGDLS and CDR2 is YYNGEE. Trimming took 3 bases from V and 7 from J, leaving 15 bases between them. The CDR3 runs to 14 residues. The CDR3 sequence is CASSARPSDHTQYF. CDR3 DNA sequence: TGTGCCAGCAGCGCACGACCTAGCGACCATACGCAGTATTTT.

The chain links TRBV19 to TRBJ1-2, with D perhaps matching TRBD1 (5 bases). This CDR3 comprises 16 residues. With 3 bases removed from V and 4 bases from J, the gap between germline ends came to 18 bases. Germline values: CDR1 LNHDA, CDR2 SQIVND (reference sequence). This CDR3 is CASSIETATISYGYTF. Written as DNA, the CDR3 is TGTGCCAGTAGTATTGAGACAGCGACCATTTCCTATGGCTACACCTTC.